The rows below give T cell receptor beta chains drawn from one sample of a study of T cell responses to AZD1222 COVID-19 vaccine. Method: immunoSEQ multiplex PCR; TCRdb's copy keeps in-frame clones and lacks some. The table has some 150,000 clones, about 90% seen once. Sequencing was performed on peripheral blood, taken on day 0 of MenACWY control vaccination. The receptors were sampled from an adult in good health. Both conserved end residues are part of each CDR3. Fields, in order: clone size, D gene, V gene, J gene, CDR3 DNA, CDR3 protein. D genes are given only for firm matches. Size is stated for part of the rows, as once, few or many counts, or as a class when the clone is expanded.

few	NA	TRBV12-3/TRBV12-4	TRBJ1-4	TGTGCCAGCAGTTTAGCGGGGGTTGAAAAACTGTTTTTT	CASSLAGVEKLFF
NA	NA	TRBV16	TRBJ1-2	TGTGCCAGCAGCCAATCAACGGGCTATGGCTACACCTTC	CASSQSTGYGYTF
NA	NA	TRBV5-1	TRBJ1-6	TGCGCCAGCAGCGAAGGCTTACGACAGAAGTATTCACCCCTCCACTTT	CASSEGLRQKYSPLHF
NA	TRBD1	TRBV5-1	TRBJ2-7	TGCGCCAGCAGCCTTCGGACAGGGTTCAACGAGCAGTACTTC	CASSLRTGFNEQYF
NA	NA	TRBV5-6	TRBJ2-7	TGTGCCAGCAGCTTGGTGGGGCCCCTCCACTACGAGCAGTACTTC	CASSLVGPLHYEQYF
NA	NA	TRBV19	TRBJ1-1	TGTGCCAGTAGTCCTCTCGGGTACACTGAAGCTTTCTTT	CASSPLGYTEAFF
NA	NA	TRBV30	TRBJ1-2	TGTGCCTGGAGTGTACTGGAGGGGGTCGGCTACACCTTC	CAWSVLEGVGYTF
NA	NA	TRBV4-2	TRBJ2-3	TGTGCCAGCAGCCAAGGTTTTAGCACGCAGTATTTT	CASSQGFSTQYF
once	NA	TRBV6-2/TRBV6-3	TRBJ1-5	TGTGCCAGCAGTAGGTTAGGGAATCAGCCCCAGCATTTT	CASSRLGNQPQHF
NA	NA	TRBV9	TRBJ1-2	TGTGCCAGCAGCGTAGCTCCTGAGAACTATGGCTACACCTTC	CASSVAPENYGYTF
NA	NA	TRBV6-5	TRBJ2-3	TGTGCCAGCACTACAGGGGGGGCAGATACGCAGTATTTT	CASTTGGADTQYF
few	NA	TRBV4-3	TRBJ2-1	TGCGCCAGCAGCCAAGGGCGATTGGCTAATGAGCAGTTCTTC	CASSQGRLANEQFF
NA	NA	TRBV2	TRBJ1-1	TGTGCCAGCAGTGAAAAAGGGATGGGCACTGAAGCTTTCTTT	CASSEKGMGTEAFF
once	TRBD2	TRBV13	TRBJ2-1	TGTGCCACCTCCCCCGGGGGGGCGAGCTCCTACAATGAGCAGTTCTTC	CATSPGGASSYNEQFF
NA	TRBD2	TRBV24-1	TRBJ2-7	TGTGCCACCAGTGACCGACTAGCCCAGCAGTACTTC	CATSDRLAQQYF
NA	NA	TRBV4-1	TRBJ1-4	TGCGCCAGCAGCCCGTCAGGGCTTCCCAATGAAAAACTGTTTTTT	CASSPSGLPNEKLFF
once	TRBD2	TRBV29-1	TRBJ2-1	TGCAGCGCCGGGGGGGCCGCTAGTGAGCAGTTCTTC	CSAGGAASEQFF
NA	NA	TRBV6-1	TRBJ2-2	TGTGCCAGCAGCGAACCCCAGGGGCTGGCCACCGGGGAGCTGTTTTTT	CASSEPQGLATGELFF
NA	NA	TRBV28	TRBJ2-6	TGTGCCAGCACCCTGGGGCTGCATGGGGCCAACGTCCTGACTTTC	CASTLGLHGANVLTF
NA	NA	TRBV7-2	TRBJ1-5	TGTGCCAGCAGCTTAAACGGACTCAATCAGCCCCAGCATTTT	CASSLNGLNQPQHF
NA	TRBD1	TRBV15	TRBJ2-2	TGTGCCACCAGCAGGGTGGGACAGGTCAATAGCGGGGAGCTGTTTTTT	CATSRVGQVNSGELFF
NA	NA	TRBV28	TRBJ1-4	TGTGCCAGCAGTTTATTGACGAATGAAAAACTGTTTTTT	CASSLLTNEKLFF
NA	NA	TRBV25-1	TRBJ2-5	TGTGCCAGCAGCCCCAAGGAAGGGTTCGGCGAGACCCAGTACTTC	CASSPKEGFGETQYF
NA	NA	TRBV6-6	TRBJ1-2	TGTGCCAGCAGTTTGACAGGTGGCTACACCTTC	CASSLTGGYTF
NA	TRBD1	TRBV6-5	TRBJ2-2	TGTGCCAGCAGTCACAGGGGGCGGACCGGGGAGCTGTTTTTT	CASSHRGRTGELFF
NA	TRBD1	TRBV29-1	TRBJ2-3	TGCAGCGTTCGGGACAGGGGGTGGGATACGCAGTATTTT	CSVRDRGWDTQYF
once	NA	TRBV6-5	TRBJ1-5	TGTGCGGTGGCGGTCCAAAGCAATCAGCCCCAGCATTTT	CAVAVQSNQPQHF
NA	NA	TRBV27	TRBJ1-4	TGTGCCAGCAGTTTAAGGTGGGGGCGGGAAAAACTGTTTTTT	CASSLRWGREKLFF
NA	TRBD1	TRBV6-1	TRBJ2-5	TGTGCCAGCAGTGAAGTAACGGGACAGGGGACAGAGACCCAGTACTTC	CASSEVTGQGTETQYF
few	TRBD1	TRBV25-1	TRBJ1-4	TGTGCCAGCTCACCTAGACAGGGTTTCGTTGAAAAACTGTTTTTT	CASSPRQGFVEKLFF
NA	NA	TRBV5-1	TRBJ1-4	TGCGCCAGCAGCGCTGGACCTAATGAAAAACTGTTTTTT	CASSAGPNEKLFF
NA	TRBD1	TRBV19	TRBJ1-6	TGTGCCAGTAGTAGCCGACAGGGCTCGGGTTCACCCCTCCACTTT	CASSSRQGSGSPLHF
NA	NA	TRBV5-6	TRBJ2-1	TGTGCCAGCAGCTTGAGGGCTAGCGAAGGACGTGAGCAGTTCTTC	CASSLRASEGREQFF
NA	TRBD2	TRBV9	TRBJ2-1	TGTGCCAGCACCAACTCAGCGGGATCCTACAATGAGCAGTTCTTC	CASTNSAGSYNEQFF
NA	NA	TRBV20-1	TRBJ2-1	TGCAGTGCTAGAGTGGTCGGTGAGCAGTTCTTC	CSARVVGEQFF
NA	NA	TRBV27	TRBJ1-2	TGTGCCAGCACCCACGCCGGTGGGGACCGTCCACCTAACTATGGCTACACCTTC	CASTHAGGDRPPNYGYTF
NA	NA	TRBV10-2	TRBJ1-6	TGCGCCAGCAAAGTCGCGGAACACTCGGGTAATTCACCCCTCCACTTT	CASKVAEHSGNSPLHF
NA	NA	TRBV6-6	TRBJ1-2	TGTGCCAGCAGTCTCTACAGGGACAAATATGGCTACACCTTC	CASSLYRDKYGYTF
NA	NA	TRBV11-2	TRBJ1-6	TGTGCCAGCAGCCAAGGCCGAGGAGGGGGGTCCTATAATTCACCCCTCCACTTT	CASSQGRGGGSYNSPLHF
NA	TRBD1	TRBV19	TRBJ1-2	TGTGCCAGTAGTATATTGCGGACAGGATCGAACTATGGCTACACCTTC	CASSILRTGSNYGYTF
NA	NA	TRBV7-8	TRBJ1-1	TGTGCCAGCAGCTTAGGAAGGGCATTTGGAGCTTTCTTT	CASSLGRAFGAFF
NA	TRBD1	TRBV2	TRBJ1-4	TGTGCCAGCAGCCAGACAGGGGCTAATGAAAAACTGTTTTTT	CASSQTGANEKLFF
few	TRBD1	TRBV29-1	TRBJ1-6	TGCAGCGCCGGACAGGGGGGGTCACCCCTCCACTTT	CSAGQGGSPLHF
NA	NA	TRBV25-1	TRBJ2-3	TGTGCCAGCAGCCGACGGAGGGATACGCAGTATTTT	CASSRRRDTQYF
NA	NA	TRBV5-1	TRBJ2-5	TGCGCCAGCAGCTTGGAGGGGAGACAAGAGACCCAGTACTTC	CASSLEGRQETQYF
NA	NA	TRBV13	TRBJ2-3	TGTGCCAGCAGCCTTAGCACAGATACGCAGTATTTT	CASSLSTDTQYF
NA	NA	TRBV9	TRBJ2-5	TGTGCCAGCAGCGTAGACACGGGGACGGGCGAGACCCAGTACTTC	CASSVDTGTGETQYF
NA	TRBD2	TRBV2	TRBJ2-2	TGTGCCAGCCAGCTAGCGGGGGCCACCGGGGAGCTGTTTTTT	CASQLAGATGELFF
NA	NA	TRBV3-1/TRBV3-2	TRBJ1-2	TGTGCCAGCAGCCAAGATAACAGGGTGGGTGGCTACACCTTC	CASSQDNRVGGYTF
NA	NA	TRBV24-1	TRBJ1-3	TGTGCCACCAGTAAATCGGGCTCTGGAAACACCATATATTTT	CATSKSGSGNTIYF
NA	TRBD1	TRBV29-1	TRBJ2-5	TGCAGCGTGCGATCGACAGGGGCAGAGACCCAGTACTTC	CSVRSTGAETQYF
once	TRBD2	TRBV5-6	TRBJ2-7	TGTGCCAGCAGCTTAAGTCCTTGGACTAGCGGTTCCTACGAGCAGTACTTC	CASSLSPWTSGSYEQYF
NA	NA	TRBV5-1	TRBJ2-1	TGCGCCAGCAGCGACTCCCCGGGGGATGAGCAGTTCTTC	CASSDSPGDEQFF
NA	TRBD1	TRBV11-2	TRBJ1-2	TGTGCCAGCAGCTTGGGACAGGGTGGGAGCTATGGCTACACCTTC	CASSLGQGGSYGYTF
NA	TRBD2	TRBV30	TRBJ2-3	TGTGCCTGGAGTCCCGTAGCGGGAGGGCCCCTAACGCAGTATTTT	CAWSPVAGGPLTQYF